Presented here are 17 T cell receptor beta chains from one specimen sequenced in a study of cytomegalovirus exposure and HLA in healthy donors (dated by TCRdb to about 2017). The method was the immunoSEQ multiplex PCR assay. For the multiplex PCR, a mixture combining 60 forward primers for TCR Vbeta segments and 13 reverse primers for TCR Jbeta segments was used. Held by TCRdb, this immuneACCESS table contains in-frame sequences only and omits some clones. Under half of the omission traces to an unresolved V gene where checked; the cause of the rest is unknown. The sample profile shows fewer than 200,000 clones; roughly 78% of them were found once. 2.1% of the sample is taken by the ten largest. Sequences were obtained from PBMCs. The receptor source for this set is a middle-aged man in good health and CMV-seronegative.

The chain uses TRBV7-8 and TRBJ2-5, with TRBD2 as a possible D gene (6 bases). With the DNA end fitting TRBJ2-7 better, the J assignment may be wrong. The germline gives CDR1 SGHVS, CDR2 FQNEAQ. This CDR3 region has 15 residues. As DNA, the CDR3 is TGTGCCAGCAGCTTAGGCCGGGAGAGCTCCTACGAGCAGTACTTC. As protein: CASSLGRESSYEQYF.

The CDR3 spells CATSRDPGGFETQYF. The CDR3 DNA follows: TGTGCCACCAGCAGAGATCCGGGAGGGTTCGAGACCCAGTACTTC. The rearrangement uses TRBV15 and TRBJ2-5; 8 nucleotides line up with TRBD2. The CDR3 has 15 residues. The germline V gene has CDR1 LNHNV and CDR2 YYDKDF (reference sequence). Trimming removed 0 bases from V and 5 bases from J; junction bases left unmatched: 5.

The rearrangement uses TRBV6-5 and TRBJ2-1; 13 bases are a match to TRBD2. The CDR3 is made up of 15 amino acids. The germline CDR1 and CDR2 sequences are MNHEY and SVGAGI. With V trimmed by 6 bases and J by 9 bases, 8 bases remained unmatched. CDR3 loop: CASSMTSGRSGEQFF. The CDR3 region has the DNA TGTGCCAGCAGCATGACTAGCGGGAGGTCGGGTGAGCAGTTCTTC.

This clone was found a few times. The V and J genes are TRBV4-2 and TRBJ2-1; 9 nucleotides line up with TRBD1. In germline, CDR1 is LGHNA, CDR2 YNFKEQ. The CDR3 length is 16 residues. V gave up 6 bases and J gave up 4 bases; unmatched junction bases: 10. DNA for the CDR3: TGTGCCAGCAGGGCGACAACAGGGGGCAATTACAATGAGCAGTTCTTC. The encoded protein is CASRATTGGNYNEQFF.

This chain links TRBV5-1 with TRBJ1-2; the D gene is possibly TRBD1 (5 bases). The germline gives CDR1 SGHRS, CDR2 YFSETQ. Deletions cut 2 bases from V and 6 bases from J, with 11 bases between. CDR3 length: 13 amino acids. The CDR3 nucleotides are TGCGCCAGCAGCTTAGAAGGGGTAGATGGCTACACCTTC. Its protein is CASSLEGVDGYTF.

Turning to this clone: The junction departs from germline at one end; a sequencing error may be responsible. The chain uses TRBV7-9 and TRBJ1-1, with D maybe TRBD1 (5 bases). Germline CDR1 SEHNR, CDR2 FQNEAQ (reference sequence). This CDR3 is built from 15 residues. The CDR3 spells CSSSWRGLGDTEAFF. CDR3 nucleotides: TGTTCCAGCAGCTGGCGGGGGTTGGGGGACACTGAAGCTTTCTTT.

In regard to this clone: The junction departs from the called germline gene at one end, perhaps through a read error. The rearrangement links TRBV18 to TRBJ1-4; D is uncertain. This CDR3 spans 14 amino acids. Germline loops: CDR1 KGHSH, CDR2 LQKENI. The CDR3 bases are TGTGCCGGCTCACTACAGCCCAACGATGGAAAACTGTTTTTT. This sequence encodes CAGSLQPNDGKLFF. The entire variable domain, with the rest obtained from reference TRBV18 and TRBJ1-4, is as follows: NAGVMQNPRHLVRRRGQEARLRCSPMKGHSHVYWYRQLPEEGLKFMVYLQKENIIDESGMPKERFSAEFPKEGPSILRIQQVVRGDSAAYFCAGSLQPNDGKLFFGSGTQLSVL.

V usage is TRBV7-9 and J usage is TRBJ2-3; no reliable D call. The germline CDR1 and CDR2 sequences are SEHNR and FQNEAQ (reference sequence). This CDR3 has 11 amino acids. Trimming left V 6 bases short and J 4 bases short, with 5 bases between. The CDR3 DNA reads TGTGCCAGCAGTAATTCAGATACGCAGTATTTT. Its translation is CASSNSDTQYF.

This clone has more than one count but fewer than ten. The chain joins TRBV11-2 to TRBJ2-2, with D possibly being TRBD2 (5 bases). This CDR3 region has 15 residues. Germline V gene data show CDR1 as SGHAT and CDR2 as FQNNGV. V was pared by 6 bases and J by 2 bases, with 13 bases between. The CDR3 protein is CASRTGNLNTGELFF. The CDR3 DNA is TGTGCCAGCAGAACCGGGAACCTCAACACCGGGGAGCTGTTTTTT.

In the case of this clone: One junction end disagrees with the germline gene, perhaps due to a read error. The V gene is TRBV27, the J gene TRBJ2-5; a weak D match, TRBD1 (6 bases). The CDR3 is made up of 15 amino acids. The germline gives CDR1 MNHEY, CDR2 SMNVEV (reference sequence). In nucleotides, the CDR3 is TGTGCCAGCAGTGTATCACAGGGCCCTGTAGGGACCCAGTACTTC. Translating it yields CASSVSQGPVGTQYF.

This clone was observed once. This chain joins TRBV28 and TRBJ2-2; D unresolved. The CDR3 covers 12 residues. Trimming removed 6 bases from V and 4 bases from J, with 6 bases in between. The germline CDR1 and CDR2 sequences are MDHEN and SYDVKM. This chain's CDR3 is CASRRVTGELFF. CDR3 in DNA: TGTGCCAGCAGACGGGTCACCGGGGAGCTGTTTTTT.

V usage is TRBV14 and J usage is TRBJ2-7; 8 bases agree with TRBD1. This CDR3 is built from 14 residues. The germline CDR1 and CDR2 sequences are SGHDN and FVKESK. V lost 0 bases and J lost 9; bases outside the gene matches: 7. This chain's CDR3 is CASSQDRAGGGQYF. CDR3 in DNA: TGTGCCAGCAGCCAAGATCGGGCAGGGGGCGGGCAGTACTTC.

V gene TRBV28 combines with J gene TRBJ2-7, with TRBD1 identical over 8 bases. J lost 4 bases, V lost 5 bases, and 10 bases had no gene match. This CDR3 is built from 15 residues. CDR1 and CDR2 (germline): MDHEN, SYDVKM. The CDR3 coding sequence is TGTGCCAGCAGTCTGAACGGACAGGGTAAATACGAGCAGTACTTC. Its protein product is CASSLNGQGKYEQYF.

The chain links TRBV5-1 to TRBJ2-2; D is possibly TRBD2 (6 bases). The CDR3 extends over 14 amino acids. The V end was cut by 6 bases, the J end by 4 bases, with 13 bases between. Per the germline V gene, CDR1 is SGHRS and CDR2 is YFSETQ. The CDR3 DNA sequence: TGCGCCAGCAAGTGGGAGGCGGGCACCGGGGAGCTGTTTTTT. Translating it yields CASKWEAGTGELFF. The full variable domain, in which reference TRBV5-1 and TRBJ2-2 provide the parts outside the CDR3, is KAGVTQTPRYLIKTRGQQVTLSCSPISGHRSVSWYQQTPGQGLQFLFEYFSETQRNKGNFPGRFSGRQFSNSRSEMNVSTLELGDSALYLCASKWEAGTGELFFGEGSRLTVL.

CDR3 nucleotides: TGTGCCAGTCAAAAGCCTAGCGGGAAGTACAATGAGCAGTTCTTC. Its protein is CASQKPSGKYNEQFF. The chain carries TRBV6-5 and TRBJ2-1; 9 positions match TRBD2. The junction had 10 bases not matched to a gene; V was cut back by 9 bases and J by 4 bases. In germline, CDR1 is MNHEY, CDR2 SVGAGI. This CDR3 is built from 15 residues.

The chain joins TRBV30 to TRBJ2-6; D may be TRBD2 (6 bases). V was pared by 0 bases and J by 0 bases, with 15 bases between. Germline-derived CDR1 and CDR2 are GTSNPN and SVGIG (reference sequence). The CDR3 is 18 residues long. The CDR3 DNA reads as TGTGCCTGGAGTGTACTCGGTGGGAGGTTCTCTGGGGCCAACGTCCTGACTTTC. This sequence encodes CAWSVLGGRFSGANVLTF.

The V call is TRBV6-5, the J call TRBJ1-1, with unresolved D. Deletions cut 6 bases from V and 0 bases from J, with 14 bases between. In germline, CDR1 is MNHEY, CDR2 SVGAGI. The CDR3 covers 15 residues. The CDR3 nucleotides read TGTGCCAGCAGCGGAGGTTTGGGTATGAACACTGAAGCTTTCTTT. Amino acid sequence: CASSGGLGMNTEAFF.